This T cell receptor beta chain was identified in a study of blood T cell repertoires in COVID-19. Study in general: Sample material is recorded as cDNA or gDNA derived from T cells, B-cell-depleted T cells, or PBMCs.

Unmatched junction bases numbered 9, after V lost 0 bases and J lost 4 bases. Germline loops: CDR1 LGHNA, CDR2 YNFKEQ. This CDR3 region has 17 residues. TCRdb's table, derived via immunoSEQ multiplex PCR, lists solely in-frame clones and lacks some. The sample has roughly 200,000 clones, approximately 88% seen once. Enrolment of Seattle patients took place during active infection, and they were followed longitudinally. This receptor was identified in a woman in her forties with COVID-19, enrolled during active disease. The chain is built from TRBV4-2 and TRBJ1-3; 7 nucleotides agree with TRBD1. The sample taken for sequencing was peripheral blood. The CDR3 loop reads CASSQEEGAVGGNTIYF. Here the CDR3 DNA reads TGTGCCAGCAGCCAAGAGGAGGGGGCGGTGGGGGGAAACACCATATATTTT.